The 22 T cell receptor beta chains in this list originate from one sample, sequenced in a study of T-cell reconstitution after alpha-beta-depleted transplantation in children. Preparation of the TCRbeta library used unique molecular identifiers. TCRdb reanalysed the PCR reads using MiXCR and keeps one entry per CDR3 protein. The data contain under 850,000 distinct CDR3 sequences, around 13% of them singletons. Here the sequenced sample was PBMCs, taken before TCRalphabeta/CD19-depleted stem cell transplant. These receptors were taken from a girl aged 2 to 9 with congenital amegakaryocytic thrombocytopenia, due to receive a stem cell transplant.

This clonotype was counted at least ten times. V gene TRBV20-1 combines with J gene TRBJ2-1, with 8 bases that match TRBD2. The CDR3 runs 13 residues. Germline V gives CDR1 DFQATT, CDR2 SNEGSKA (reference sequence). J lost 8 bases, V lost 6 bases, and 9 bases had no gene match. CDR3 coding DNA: TGCAGTGCAGACGCGGGACTAGTTTATGAGCAGTTCTTC. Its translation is CSADAGLVYEQFF.

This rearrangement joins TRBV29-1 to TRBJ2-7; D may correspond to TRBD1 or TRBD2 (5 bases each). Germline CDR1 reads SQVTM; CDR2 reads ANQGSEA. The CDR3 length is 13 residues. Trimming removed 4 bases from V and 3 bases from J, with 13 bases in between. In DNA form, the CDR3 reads TGCAGCGTTGCTCGGGGCCTCGGCTACGAGCAGTACTTC. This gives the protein CSVARGLGYEQYF.

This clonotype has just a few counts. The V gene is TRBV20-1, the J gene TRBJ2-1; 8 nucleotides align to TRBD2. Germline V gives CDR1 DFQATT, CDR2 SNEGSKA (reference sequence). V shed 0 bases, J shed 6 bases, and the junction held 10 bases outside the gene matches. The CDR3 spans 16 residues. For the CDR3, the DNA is TGCAGTGCTAGAGACAGACTAGCGACATCCCCCAATGAGCAGTTCTTC. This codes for CSARDRLATSPNEQFF.

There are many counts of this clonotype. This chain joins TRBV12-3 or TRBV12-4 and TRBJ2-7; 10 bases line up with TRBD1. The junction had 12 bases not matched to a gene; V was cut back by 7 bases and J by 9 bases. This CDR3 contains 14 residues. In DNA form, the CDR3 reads TGTGCCAGCACCGCGGGACAGGGGAGTTGGGTGCAGTACTTC. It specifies CASTAGQGSWVQYF.

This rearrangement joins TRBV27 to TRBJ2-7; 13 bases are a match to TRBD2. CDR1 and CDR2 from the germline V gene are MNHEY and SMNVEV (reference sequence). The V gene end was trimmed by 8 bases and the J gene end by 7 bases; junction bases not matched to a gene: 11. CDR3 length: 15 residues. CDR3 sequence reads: CASVGLAGREGEQYF. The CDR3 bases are TGTGCCAGCGTGGGACTAGCGGGAAGAGAGGGTGAGCAGTACTTC.

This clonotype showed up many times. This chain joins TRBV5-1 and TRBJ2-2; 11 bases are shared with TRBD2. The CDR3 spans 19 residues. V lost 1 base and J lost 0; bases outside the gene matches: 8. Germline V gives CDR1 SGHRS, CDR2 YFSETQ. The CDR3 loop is CASSLPPGLADPNTGELFF. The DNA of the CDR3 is TGCGCCAGCAGCTTGCCTCCGGGACTAGCGGACCCGAACACCGGGGAGCTGTTTTTT.

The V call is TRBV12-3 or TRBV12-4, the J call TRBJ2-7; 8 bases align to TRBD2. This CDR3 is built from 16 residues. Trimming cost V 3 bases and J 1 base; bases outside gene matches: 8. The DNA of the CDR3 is TGTGCCAGCAGTTTTGCCGGGGGGGGCAGGTCCTACGAGCAGTACTTC. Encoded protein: CASSFAGGGRSYEQYF.

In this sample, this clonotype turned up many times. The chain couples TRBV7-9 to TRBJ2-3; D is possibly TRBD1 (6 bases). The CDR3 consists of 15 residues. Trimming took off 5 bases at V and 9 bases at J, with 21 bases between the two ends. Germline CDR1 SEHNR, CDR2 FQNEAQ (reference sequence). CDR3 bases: TGTGCCAGCAGCCACAGGGTGGGGTATACGGCCACGCAGTATTTT. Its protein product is CASSHRVGYTATQYF.

The CDR3 protein is CSASETPNQPQHF. Here the CDR3 DNA reads TGCAGTGCTAGTGAGACGCCAAATCAGCCCCAGCATTTT. The chain combines TRBV20-1 with TRBJ1-5, with D unresolved. Germline assignment: CDR1 DFQATT and CDR2 SNEGSKA (reference sequence). The V end was cut by 3 bases, the J end by 4 bases, with 10 bases between. The CDR3 is 13 amino acids.

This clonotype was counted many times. CDR3 amino acids: CSASASGYNEQFF. CDR3 DNA: TGCAGTGCTAGCGCTAGCGGTTACAATGAGCAGTTCTTC. This rearrangement joins TRBV20-1 to TRBJ2-1; 7 positions agree with TRBD2. Germline V CDR1 and CDR2: DFQATT, SNEGSKA (reference sequence). V lost 3 bases, J lost 4 bases, and 3 bases stayed unmatched. The CDR3 is 13 residues long.

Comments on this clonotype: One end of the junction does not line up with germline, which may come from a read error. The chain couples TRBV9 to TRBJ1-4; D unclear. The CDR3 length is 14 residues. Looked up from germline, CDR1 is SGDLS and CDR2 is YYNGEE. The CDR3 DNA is TGTGCCAGCAGCGTAGAAGGGCTCGGGGAAAAACTGTCTTTT. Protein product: CASSVEGLGEKLSF. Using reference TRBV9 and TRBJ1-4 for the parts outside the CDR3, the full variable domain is DSGVTQTPKHLITATGQRVTLRCSPRSGDLSVYWYQQSLDQGLQFLIQYYNGEERAKGNILERFSAQQFPDLHSELNLSSLELGDSALYFCASSVEGLGEKLSFGSGTQLSVL.

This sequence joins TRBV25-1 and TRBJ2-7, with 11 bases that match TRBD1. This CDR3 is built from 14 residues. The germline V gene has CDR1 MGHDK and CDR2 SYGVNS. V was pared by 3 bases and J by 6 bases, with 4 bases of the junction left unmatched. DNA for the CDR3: TGTGCCAGCAGTGATAGGACAGGGGGCGTCGAGCAGTACTTC. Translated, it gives CASSDRTGGVEQYF.

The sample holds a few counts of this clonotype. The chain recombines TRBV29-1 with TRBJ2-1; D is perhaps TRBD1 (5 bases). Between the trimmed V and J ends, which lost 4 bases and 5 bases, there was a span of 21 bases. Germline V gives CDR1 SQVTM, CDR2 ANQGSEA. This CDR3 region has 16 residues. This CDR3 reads CSVALRLVGADNEQFF. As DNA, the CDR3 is TGCAGCGTTGCCTTGCGACTCGTAGGGGCCGACAATGAGCAGTTCTTC.

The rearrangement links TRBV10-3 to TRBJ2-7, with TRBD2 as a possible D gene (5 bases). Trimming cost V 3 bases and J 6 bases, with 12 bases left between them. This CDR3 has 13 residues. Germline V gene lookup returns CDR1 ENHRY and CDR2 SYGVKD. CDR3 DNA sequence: TGTGCCATCAGTGACCGGGGTGTCGGCGAGCAGTACTTC. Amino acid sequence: CAISDRGVGEQYF.

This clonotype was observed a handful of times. Written as DNA, the CDR3 is TGCGCCAGCAGCCTCTCGGCCTGGGGCGATGAGCAGTTCTTC. Its protein is CASSLSAWGDEQFF. The chain is built from TRBV4-1 and TRBJ2-1, with D possibly matching TRBD1 (5 bases). V lost 4 bases and J lost 8, with 15 bases in between. There are 14 residues in the CDR3. In germline, CDR1 is MGHRA, CDR2 YSYEKL.

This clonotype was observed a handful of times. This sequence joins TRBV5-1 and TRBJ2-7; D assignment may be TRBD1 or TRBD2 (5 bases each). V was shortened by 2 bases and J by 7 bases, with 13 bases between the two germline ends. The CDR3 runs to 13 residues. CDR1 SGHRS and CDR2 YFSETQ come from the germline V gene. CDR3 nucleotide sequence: TGCGCCAGCAGCTTTGAGCAGGGAGTGGAGCAGTACTTC. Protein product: CASSFEQGVEQYF.

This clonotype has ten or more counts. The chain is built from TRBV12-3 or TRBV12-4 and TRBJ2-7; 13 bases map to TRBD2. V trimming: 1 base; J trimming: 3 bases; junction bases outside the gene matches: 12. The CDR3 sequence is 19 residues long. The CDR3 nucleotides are TGTGCCAGCAGTTTAGACCCGGGACTAGCGGGACGTACAGACTACGAGCAGTACTTC. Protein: CASSLDPGLAGRTDYEQYF.

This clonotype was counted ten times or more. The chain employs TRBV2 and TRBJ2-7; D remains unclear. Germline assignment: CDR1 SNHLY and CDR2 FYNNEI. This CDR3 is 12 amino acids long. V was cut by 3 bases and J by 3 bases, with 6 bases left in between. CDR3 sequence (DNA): TGTGCCAGCAGTGAGAACAGCTACGAGCAGTACTTC. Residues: CASSENSYEQYF.

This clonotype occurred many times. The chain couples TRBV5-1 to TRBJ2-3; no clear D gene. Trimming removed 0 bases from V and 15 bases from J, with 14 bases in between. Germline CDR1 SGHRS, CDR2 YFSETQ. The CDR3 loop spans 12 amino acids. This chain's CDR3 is CASSLERSLAYF. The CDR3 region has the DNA TGCGCCAGCAGCTTGGAAAGGTCGCTGGCCTATTTT. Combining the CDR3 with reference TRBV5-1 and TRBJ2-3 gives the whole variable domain KAGVTQTPRYLIKTRGQQVTLSCSPISGHRSVSWYQQTPGQGLQFLFEYFSETQRNKGNFPGRFSGRQFSNSRSEMNVSTLELGDSALYLCASSLERSLAYFGPGTRLTVL.

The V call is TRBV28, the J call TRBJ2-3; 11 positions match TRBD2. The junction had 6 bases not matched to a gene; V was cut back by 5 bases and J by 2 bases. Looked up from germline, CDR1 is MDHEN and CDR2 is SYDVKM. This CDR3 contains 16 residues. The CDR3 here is CASSASGRPFTDTQYF. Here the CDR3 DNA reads TGTGCCAGCAGTGCTAGCGGGAGGCCGTTCACAGATACGCAGTATTTT.

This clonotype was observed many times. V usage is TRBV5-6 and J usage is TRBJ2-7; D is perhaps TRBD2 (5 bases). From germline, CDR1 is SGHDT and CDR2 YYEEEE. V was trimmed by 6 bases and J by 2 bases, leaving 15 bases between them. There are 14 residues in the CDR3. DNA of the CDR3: TGTGCCAGCACCGCCACACTAGGTACCTACGAGCAGTACTTC. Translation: CASTATLGTYEQYF.

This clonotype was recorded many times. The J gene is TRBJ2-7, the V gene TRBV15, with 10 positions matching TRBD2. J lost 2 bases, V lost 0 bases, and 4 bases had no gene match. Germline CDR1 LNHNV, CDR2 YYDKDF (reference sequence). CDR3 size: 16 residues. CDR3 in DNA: TGTGCCACCAGCAGAGACGTGGGACTAGCGACCTACGAGCAGTACTTC. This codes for CATSRDVGLATYEQYF.